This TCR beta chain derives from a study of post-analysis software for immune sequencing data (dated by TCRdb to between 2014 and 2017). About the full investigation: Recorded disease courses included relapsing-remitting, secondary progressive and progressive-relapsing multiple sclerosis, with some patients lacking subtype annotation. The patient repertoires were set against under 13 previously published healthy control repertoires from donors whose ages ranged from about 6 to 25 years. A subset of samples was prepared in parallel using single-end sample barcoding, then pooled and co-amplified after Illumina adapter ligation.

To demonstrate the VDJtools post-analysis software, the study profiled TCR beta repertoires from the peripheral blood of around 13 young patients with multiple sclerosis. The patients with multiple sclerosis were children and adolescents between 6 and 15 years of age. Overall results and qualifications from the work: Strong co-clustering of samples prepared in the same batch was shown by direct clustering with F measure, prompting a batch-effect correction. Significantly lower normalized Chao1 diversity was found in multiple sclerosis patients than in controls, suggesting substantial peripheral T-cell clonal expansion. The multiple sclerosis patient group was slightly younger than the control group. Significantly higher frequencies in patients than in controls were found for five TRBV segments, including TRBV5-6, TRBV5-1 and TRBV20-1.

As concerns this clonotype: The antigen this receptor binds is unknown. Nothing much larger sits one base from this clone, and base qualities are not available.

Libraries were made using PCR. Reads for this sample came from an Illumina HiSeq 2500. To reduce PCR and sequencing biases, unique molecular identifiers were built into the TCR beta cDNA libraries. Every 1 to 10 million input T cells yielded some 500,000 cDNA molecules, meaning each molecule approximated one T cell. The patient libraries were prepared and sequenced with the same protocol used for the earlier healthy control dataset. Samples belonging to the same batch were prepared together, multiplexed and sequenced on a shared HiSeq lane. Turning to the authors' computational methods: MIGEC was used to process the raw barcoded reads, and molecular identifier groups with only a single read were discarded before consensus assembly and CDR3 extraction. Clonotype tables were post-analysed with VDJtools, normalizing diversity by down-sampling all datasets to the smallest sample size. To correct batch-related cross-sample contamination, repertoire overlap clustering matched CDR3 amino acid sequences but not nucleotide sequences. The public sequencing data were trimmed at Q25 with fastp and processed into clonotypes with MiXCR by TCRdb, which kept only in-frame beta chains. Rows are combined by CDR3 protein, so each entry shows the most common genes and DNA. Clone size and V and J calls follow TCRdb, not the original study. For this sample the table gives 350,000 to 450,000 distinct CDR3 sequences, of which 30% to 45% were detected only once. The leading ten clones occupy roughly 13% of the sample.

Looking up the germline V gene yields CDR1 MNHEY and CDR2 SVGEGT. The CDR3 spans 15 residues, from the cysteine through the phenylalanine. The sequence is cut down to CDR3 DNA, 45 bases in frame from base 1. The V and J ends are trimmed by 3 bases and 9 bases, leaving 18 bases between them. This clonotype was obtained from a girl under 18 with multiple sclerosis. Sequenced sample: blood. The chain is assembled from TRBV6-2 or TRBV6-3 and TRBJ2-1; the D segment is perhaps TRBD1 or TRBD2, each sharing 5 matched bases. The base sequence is TGTGCCAGCAGTTATTCCCTGGGACCGAAGGGTGAGCAGTTCTTC. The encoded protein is CASSYSLGPKGEQFF.